A selection of T cell receptor beta chains follows, all from one sample in a study of PD-L1 blockade in urothelial cancer. Clones were sequenced by immunoSEQ multiplex PCR, and TCRdb holds only the in-frame ones, with some missing. Of about 45,000 clones listed, roughly nine tenths were seen once; the top ten hold 5.5% to 8%. The sample here was PBMCs, taken around atezolizumab (anti-PD-L1) treatment. These TCRs come from a man in his 70s with urothelial cancer. CDR3s include the opening cysteine and the closing phenylalanine or tryptophan. A D gene is named only where the DNA matches it firmly. Not all rows give a size; the values are once, few, many and, for expanded clones, a class.

J	D	size	V	length	DNA	CDR3
TRBJ2-7	NA	NA	TRBV15	15	TGTGCCTCCACCCCCCCCGCGGGACGACGCTACGAGCAGTACTTC	CASTPPAGRRYEQYF
TRBJ2-7	NA	NA	TRBV5-1	14	TGCGCCAGCAGCTTGGGGGTTGCCGGGGTCGAGCAGTACTTC	CASSLGVAGVEQYF
TRBJ2-1	NA	NA	TRBV6-5	13	TGTGCCAGCAGTTACTCGATTGCGGCATCTCAGTTCTTC	CASSYSIAASQFF
TRBJ2-2	TRBD1	NA	TRBV30	15	TGTGCCTGGAGGCAGGGGGCTAGCAACACCGGGGAGCTGTTTTTT	CAWRQGASNTGELFF
TRBJ2-7	TRBD1	medium-sized	TRBV6-5	14	TGTGCCAGCGCTTTTGGACAGGGATCCTACGAGCAGTACTTC	CASAFGQGSYEQYF
TRBJ2-1	NA	NA	TRBV7-8	16	TGTGCCAGCAGCTTAGCGCGGGGCGGGGCGGGCAATGAGCAGTTCTTC	CASSLARGGAGNEQFF
TRBJ2-4	NA	NA	TRBV19	17	TGTGCCAGTAGTATTACAGGGTCCCAGTACGGCAAAAACATTCAGTACTTC	CASSITGSQYGKNIQYF
TRBJ2-7	NA	NA	TRBV18	12	TGTGCCAGCTCACCAGGGCCCTACGAGCAGTACTTC	CASSPGPYEQYF
TRBJ1-2	NA	NA	TRBV28	16	TGTGCCAGCAGTTTAATGGGGGGACGGGGTAACTATGGCTACACCTTC	CASSLMGGRGNYGYTF
TRBJ1-1	NA	NA	TRBV5-1	15	TGCGCCAGCAGCTTGCAACAGGGTCTAGGTACTGAAGCTTTCTTT	CASSLQQGLGTEAFF
TRBJ2-5	TRBD1	NA	TRBV5-1	15	TGCGCCAGCAGCCCTGGGACAGGGAGCCAAGAGACCCAGTACTTC	CASSPGTGSQETQYF
TRBJ2-7	TRBD2	NA	TRBV4-1	15	TGCGCCAGCAGCCAAGCGGCGACTAGCGGATACGAGCAGTACTTC	CASSQAATSGYEQYF
TRBJ1-2	TRBD1	NA	TRBV20-1	11	TGCAGTGCGGGACAGGGCGGCGGCTACACCTTC	CSAGQGGGYTF
TRBJ2-3	TRBD2	once	TRBV5-6	18	TGTGCCAGCAGCTTCTTTTACTGGATCGGGAGGGCCATAGATACGCAGTATTTT	CASSFFYWIGRAIDTQYF
TRBJ1-2	NA	NA	TRBV7-2	14	TGTGCCAGCAGCTTAGGGGGCGGTAACTATGGCTACACCTTC	CASSLGGGNYGYTF
TRBJ2-4	TRBD1	NA	TRBV10-1	13	TGCGCCAGCAGTGACGGGACAGGGAGGATTCAGTACTTC	CASSDGTGRIQYF
TRBJ1-4	TRBD1	NA	TRBV6-5	13	TGTGCCAGCAACAGGAGGGGGCAAGAAAAACTGTTTTTT	CASNRRGQEKLFF
TRBJ1-2	NA	NA	TRBV4-1	13	TGCGCCAGCACCAAGGAAGCAAGGGGTGGCTACACCTTC	CASTKEARGGYTF
TRBJ2-7	TRBD1	NA	TRBV18	15	TGTGCCAGCTCAGCCATCCGGGACAGGGGCGGCGAGCAGTACTTC	CASSAIRDRGGEQYF
TRBJ2-7	TRBD1	NA	TRBV6-1	16	TGTGCCAGCAGTGGCATAGGACAGGGGATCTCCTACGAGCAGTACTTC	CASSGIGQGISYEQYF
TRBJ2-1	NA	NA	TRBV9	13	TGTGCCAGCAGCCCCCTTGGCGGCAATGAGCAGTTCTTC	CASSPLGGNEQFF
TRBJ2-2	NA	NA	TRBV4-1	14	TGCGCCAGCAGCCAAGTCCCCGGTGGCGGGGAGCTGTTTTTT	CASSQVPGGGELFF
TRBJ2-2	NA	NA	TRBV5-1	17	TGCGCCAGCAGCTTGGCCAGGGGCGACTTTAACACCGGGGAGCTGTTTTTT	CASSLARGDFNTGELFF
TRBJ2-2	TRBD2	NA	TRBV6-1	15	TGTGCCAGCAGGGAAAATAGCGGGGGCGGCGGGGAGCTGTTTTTT	CASRENSGGGGELFF
TRBJ1-5	NA	few	TRBV2	13	TGTGCCAGCAGTGTAAATAGCAATCAGCCCCAGCATTTT	CASSVNSNQPQHF
TRBJ2-7	TRBD1	NA	TRBV23-1	17	TGCGCCAGCAGTCCCTCCCCCGGGACAGGGAGTCTGGACGAGCAGTACTTC	CASSPSPGTGSLDEQYF
TRBJ1-4	NA	NA	TRBV6-5	13	TGTGCCAGCAGTAACACCCCGGGGGAAAAACTGTTTTTT	CASSNTPGEKLFF
TRBJ1-5	NA	NA	TRBV19	17	TGTGCCAGTAGTCGTACTTCGGGACAAGGTGGCAATCAGCCCCAGCATTTT	CASSRTSGQGGNQPQHF
TRBJ2-1	TRBD2	NA	TRBV27	17	TGTGCCAGCAGTTTACTGGGGCGGGAGGGCCTGTACAATGAGCAGTTCTTC	CASSLLGREGLYNEQFF
TRBJ1-2	NA	NA	TRBV28	14	TGTGCCAGCAGTTCGACTCAAGCAGCCTATGGCTACACCTTC	CASSSTQAAYGYTF
TRBJ2-3	NA	once	TRBV19	12	TGTGCCAGTAGTATCACCAGAGATACGCAGTATTTT	CASSITRDTQYF
TRBJ2-7	TRBD1	NA	TRBV27	15	TGTGCCAGCAGTCTCTTCGGACAGGGGGCTGGGGAGCAGTACTTC	CASSLFGQGAGEQYF
TRBJ2-2	NA	NA	TRBV4-1	15	TGCGCCAGCAGAGGGGGGGACTATGCAAGCGGGGAGCTGTTTTTT	CASRGGDYASGELFF
TRBJ2-1	NA	NA	TRBV19	15	TGTGCCAGTAGTATCATGGCTAGCGCGAATGGTGAGCAGTTCTTC	CASSIMASANGEQFF
TRBJ2-3	TRBD2	NA	TRBV15	15	TGTGCCACCAGCAGAGAAAGGGCTAGCGGGATGACGCAGTATTTT	CATSRERASGMTQYF
TRBJ2-2	NA	NA	TRBV6-4	16	TGTGCCAGCAGTGACTCGGTACCTCAGGGTCCCGGGGAGCTGTTTTTT	CASSDSVPQGPGELFF
TRBJ2-6	NA	NA	TRBV28	15	TGTGCCAGCAGTTCCCCAGGTTCAGGGGCCAACGTCCTGACTTTC	CASSSPGSGANVLTF
TRBJ1-2	NA	NA	TRBV5-1	14	TGCGCCAGCAGCTCGGACACGATTGACTATGGCTACACCTTC	CASSSDTIDYGYTF
TRBJ2-7	NA	NA	TRBV28	14	TGTGCCAGCAGTTCAGCTGACATCCCCTACGAGCAGTACTTC	CASSSADIPYEQYF
TRBJ1-1	NA	NA	TRBV29-1	12	TGCAGCGTTCAGGTTTGGAACACTGAAGCTTTCTTT	CSVQVWNTEAFF
TRBJ2-7	TRBD2	NA	TRBV28	16	TGTGCCAGCAGTTCCGGGGGGGGTAGCGGATCCTACGAGCAGTACTTC	CASSSGGGSGSYEQYF
TRBJ1-1	TRBD1	NA	TRBV23-1	14	TGCGCCAGCAGTCAGCAGGGGGCGCGGACTGAAGCTTTCTTT	CASSQQGARTEAFF
TRBJ2-7	NA	NA	TRBV28	14	TGTGCCAGCAGGAACAGCGGCGGGGCCTACGAGCAGTACTTC	CASRNSGGAYEQYF
TRBJ1-1	TRBD1	NA	TRBV19	17	TGTGCCAGTAGTCACAGGGGGCGATCGCCCACGAACGCTGAAGCTTTCTTT	CASSHRGRSPTNAEAFF
TRBJ1-1	TRBD1	NA	TRBV19	19	TGTGCCAGTAGTATTCGGGTCTCTAGCTCGACAGGGAGGAGGACTGAAGCTTTCTTT	CASSIRVSSSTGRRTEAFF
TRBJ1-2	NA	NA	TRBV4-1	15	TGCGCCAGCAGCCAAGAGGGGCGGCCTGACTATGGCTACACCTTC	CASSQEGRPDYGYTF
TRBJ2-4	NA	once	TRBV6-6	15	TGTGCCAGCACCCAGGAGGGGGGGGGCAAAAACATTCAGTACTTC	CASTQEGGGKNIQYF
TRBJ2-7	TRBD1	NA	TRBV2	13	TGTGCCAGCAGTTGGACAGGGGTCTACGAGCAGTACTTC	CASSWTGVYEQYF
TRBJ1-4	NA	NA	TRBV5-4	16	TGTGCCAGCAGCTTGGGAGAAGAACAGAATAATGAAAAACTGTTTTTT	CASSLGEEQNNEKLFF
TRBJ2-3	NA	NA	TRBV5-1	15	TGCGCCAGCAGCTTGGGACAGACTAGCACAGATACGCAGTATTTT	CASSLGQTSTDTQYF
TRBJ2-7	TRBD2	NA	TRBV28	16	TGTGCCAGCAGTTTATGGGCTAGCGGAAGCTCCTACGAGCAGTACTTC	CASSLWASGSSYEQYF